The 10 T cell receptor beta chains below all came from one sample that was sequenced in a study of blood T cell repertoires in COVID-19. Assay: immunoSEQ multiplex PCR; the TCRdb copy retains only in-frame clones and omits some. The sample lists fewer than 500,000 clones; roughly 87% were seen once. The specimen was PBMCs or T cells enriched from blood (not recorded which). Every receptor here comes from a woman aged 18 to 35 who had recovered from COVID-19.

The rearrangement uses TRBV2 and TRBJ2-5, with a tentative D call TRBD2 (7 bases). Germline CDR1 is SNHLY and CDR2 is FYNNEI. This CDR3 has 15 amino acids. V was pared by 7 bases and J by 2 bases, with 17 bases between. In nucleotides, the CDR3 is TGTGCCAGCACCTTTTCCGGGGGGACACAAGAGACCCAGTACTTC. It translates to CASTFSGGTQETQYF.

This sequence joins TRBV19 and TRBJ1-5, with TRBD1 identical over 8 bases. Germline loops: CDR1 LNHDA, CDR2 SQIVND (reference sequence). V lost 3 bases and J lost 2; bases outside the gene matches: 3. CDR3 size: 15 residues. The CDR3 loop is CASSMDRDGNQPQHF. In DNA, the CDR3 is TGTGCCAGTAGTATGGACAGGGATGGCAATCAGCCCCAGCATTTT.

The rearrangement links TRBV4-1 to TRBJ2-7; D is unresolved. The germline CDR1 and CDR2 sequences are MGHRA and YSYEKL. V was pared by 1 base and J by 3 bases, with 7 bases between. The CDR3 is 13 amino acids. The CDR3 protein is CASSQARSYEQYF. The CDR3 region has the DNA TGCGCCAGCAGCCAAGCCCGCAGCTACGAGCAGTACTTC.

V usage is TRBV19 and J usage is TRBJ2-3; maybe TRBD2 (7 bases). Trimming left V 3 bases short and J 4 bases short, with 14 bases between. Germline V gene sequence: CDR1 LNHDA, CDR2 SQIVND (reference sequence). This CDR3 region has 15 residues. CDR3: CASSINGRGPDTQYF. The CDR3, as DNA: TGTGCCAGTAGTATTAACGGGCGGGGGCCAGATACGCAGTATTTT.

The J gene is TRBJ2-1, the V gene TRBV4-1, with D maybe TRBD2 (6 bases). Per the germline V gene, CDR1 is MGHRA and CDR2 is YSYEKL. This CDR3 contains 16 residues. Trimming shortened V by 1 base and J by 3 bases, and 13 bases separated the two germline ends. DNA for the CDR3: TGCGCCAGCAGCCAAGTTCTGGGGGGAAGCTACAATGAGCAGTTCTTC. This encodes CASSQVLGGSYNEQFF.

This clone was found a few times. V gene TRBV28 combines with J gene TRBJ1-2; D not certain. The germline V and J ends were trimmed by 3 bases and 2 bases, with 13 bases remaining between them. CDR3 length: 15 amino acids. Germline lookup yields CDR1 MDHEN and CDR2 SYDVKM. CDR3 DNA sequence: TGTGCCAGCAGTTTCGGTGGCAGCGAAAACTATGGCTACACCTTC. This sequence encodes CASSFGGSENYGYTF.

The rearrangement links TRBV10-3 to TRBJ1-2; weak D call: TRBD1 (6 bases). Germline V CDR1 and CDR2: ENHRY, SYGVKD. This CDR3 region has 16 residues. The ends were cut back, 2 bases at V and 4 bases at J, with 17 bases in the middle. For the CDR3, the DNA is TGTGCCATCAGTGAGGGGAGGGCAGGGGAAGGCTATGGCTACACCTTC. This gives the protein CAISEGRAGEGYGYTF.

This clone has only one observation. The chain uses TRBV23-1 and TRBJ1-2; 8 bases match TRBD1. TRBV23-1 is annotated as an ORF whose role is uncertain. The trim removed 1 base at V and 1 base at J, leaving 2 bases unmatched. The length of the CDR3 is 15 residues. The CDR3 loop is CASSQYRGYNYGYTF. The CDR3 DNA follows: TGCGCCAGCAGTCAATACAGGGGGTATAACTATGGCTACACCTTC.

The chain employs TRBV6-2 or TRBV6-3 and TRBJ2-3; 7 bases line up with TRBD2. With V trimmed by 6 bases and J by 4 bases, 13 bases remained unmatched. CDR3 length equals 16 residues. Germline V gives CDR1 MNHEY, CDR2 SVGEGT. CDR3 sequence (DNA): TGTGCCAGCAGCCCTGCGGAGGCTAGCGGAGCAGATACGCAGTATTTT. This translates into CASSPAEASGADTQYF.

The chain has TRBV3-1 (or the pseudogene TRBV3-2) and TRBJ1-2; possible D gene TRBD1, 6 bases. The germline V gene encodes CDR1 LGHDT and CDR2 YNNKEL (reference sequence). The CDR3 totals 13 residues. The V gene lost 4 bases and the J gene lost 6 bases, with 12 bases spanning the gap. CDR3 bases: TGTGCCAGCAGCCCGGGGACAACAGATGGCTACACCTTC. Protein sequence: CASSPGTTDGYTF.